This TCR beta chain was recovered during a study of CD8 T cells in Susac syndrome. Across the whole study: Clinical remission applied to 8 or 9 sequenced Susac syndrome patients, and six had active disease. Patients with Susac syndrome were therapy-naive, on corticosteroids, or on intravenous immunoglobulin alone at blood draw.

TCR beta from blood CD8+ and CD4+ T cells was sequenced. V was trimmed by 2 bases and J by 4 bases, leaving 9 bases between them. Looked up from germline, CDR1 is LGHDT and CDR2 is YNNKEL (reference sequence). The CDR3 contains 14 residues. Random hexamers were used to reverse transcribe the RNA input (roughly 0.5 to 1 ug). The method of amplification for TCR beta CDR3 was immunoSEQ multiplex PCR, covering 54 Vbeta and 13 Jbeta. TCRdb recomputed calls from the immunoSEQ multiplex PCR reads with MiXCR, one row per CDR3 protein. The table has 200,000 to 300,000 distinct CDR3 sequences, about 96% seen once.

This TCR derives from a human donor with Susac syndrome. The V and J genes are TRBV3-1 and TRBJ1-5; D gene uncertain. Sequenced input: CD4+ T cells from PBMCs. CDR3 residues: CASSQSGLNQPQHF. The CDR3, as DNA: TGTGCCAGCAGCCAATCGGGCTTAAATCAGCCCCAGCATTTT.